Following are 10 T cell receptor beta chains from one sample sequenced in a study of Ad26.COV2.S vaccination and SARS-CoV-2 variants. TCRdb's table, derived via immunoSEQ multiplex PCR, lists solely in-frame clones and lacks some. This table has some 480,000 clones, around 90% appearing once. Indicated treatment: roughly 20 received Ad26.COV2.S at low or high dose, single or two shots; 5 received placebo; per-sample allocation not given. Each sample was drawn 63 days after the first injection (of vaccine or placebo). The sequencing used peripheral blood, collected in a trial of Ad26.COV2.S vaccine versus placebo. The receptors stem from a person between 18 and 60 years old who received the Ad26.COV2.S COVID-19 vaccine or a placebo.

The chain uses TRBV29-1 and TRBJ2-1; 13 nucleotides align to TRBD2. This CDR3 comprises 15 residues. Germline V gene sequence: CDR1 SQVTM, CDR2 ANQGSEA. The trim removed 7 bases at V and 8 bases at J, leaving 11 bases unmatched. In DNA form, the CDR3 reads TGCAGCGCACCGGGACTAGCGGGAACGCTAGATGAGCAGTTCTTC. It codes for CSAPGLAGTLDEQFF.

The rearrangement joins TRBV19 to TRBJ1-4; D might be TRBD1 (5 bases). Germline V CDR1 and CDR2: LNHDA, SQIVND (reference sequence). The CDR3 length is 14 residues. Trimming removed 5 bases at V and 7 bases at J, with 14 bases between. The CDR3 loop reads CASSVRGWSEKLFF. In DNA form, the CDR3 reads TGTGCCAGTAGTGTACGGGGCTGGAGTGAAAAACTGTTTTTT.

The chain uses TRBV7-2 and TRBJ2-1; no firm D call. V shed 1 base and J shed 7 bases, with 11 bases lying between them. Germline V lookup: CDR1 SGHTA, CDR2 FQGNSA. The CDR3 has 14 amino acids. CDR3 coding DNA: TGTGCCAGCAGCTTAGTTGTACGTGGGAATGAGCAGTTCTTC. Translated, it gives CASSLVVRGNEQFF. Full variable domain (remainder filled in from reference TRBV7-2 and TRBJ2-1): GAGVSQSPSNKVTEKGKDVELRCDPISGHTALYWYRQSLGQGLEFLIYFQGNSAPDKSGLPSDRFSAERTGGSVSTLTIQRTQQEDSAVYLCASSLVVRGNEQFFGPGTRLTVL.

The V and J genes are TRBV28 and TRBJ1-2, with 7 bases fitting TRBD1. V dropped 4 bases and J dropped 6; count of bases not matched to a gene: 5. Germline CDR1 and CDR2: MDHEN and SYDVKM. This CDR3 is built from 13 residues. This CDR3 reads CASSSYRGDGYTF. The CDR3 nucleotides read TGTGCCAGCAGTTCCTACAGGGGAGATGGCTACACCTTC.

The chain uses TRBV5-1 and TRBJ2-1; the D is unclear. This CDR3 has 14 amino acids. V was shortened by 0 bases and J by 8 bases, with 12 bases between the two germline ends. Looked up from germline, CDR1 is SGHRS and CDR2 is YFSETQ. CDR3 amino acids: CASSLVFGRDEQFF. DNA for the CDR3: TGCGCCAGCAGCTTGGTGTTCGGGCGCGATGAGCAGTTCTTC.

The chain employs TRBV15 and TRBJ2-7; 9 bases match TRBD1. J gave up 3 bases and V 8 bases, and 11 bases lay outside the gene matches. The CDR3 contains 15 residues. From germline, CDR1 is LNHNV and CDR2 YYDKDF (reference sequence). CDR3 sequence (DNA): TGTGCCACCGCCAAAACGGGGGGACAGGGCTACGAGCAGTACTTC. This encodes CATAKTGGQGYEQYF.

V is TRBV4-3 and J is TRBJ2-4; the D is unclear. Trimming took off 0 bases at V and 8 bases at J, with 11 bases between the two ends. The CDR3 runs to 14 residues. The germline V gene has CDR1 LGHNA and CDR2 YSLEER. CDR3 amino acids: CASSQEAGGDIQYF. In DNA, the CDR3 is TGCGCCAGCAGCCAAGAGGCCGGTGGAGACATTCAGTACTTC.

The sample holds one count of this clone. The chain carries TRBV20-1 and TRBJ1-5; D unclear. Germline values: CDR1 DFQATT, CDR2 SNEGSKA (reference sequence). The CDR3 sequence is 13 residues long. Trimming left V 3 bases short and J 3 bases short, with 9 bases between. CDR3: CSASEGSNQPQHF. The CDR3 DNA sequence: TGCAGTGCTAGTGAGGGATCCAATCAGCCCCAGCATTTT.

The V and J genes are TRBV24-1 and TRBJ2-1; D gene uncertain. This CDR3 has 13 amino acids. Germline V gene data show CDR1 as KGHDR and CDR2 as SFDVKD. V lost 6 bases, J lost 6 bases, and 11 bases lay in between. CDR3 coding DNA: TGTGCCACCAGTACGCCAGATTCCAATGAGCAGTTCTTC. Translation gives CATSTPDSNEQFF.

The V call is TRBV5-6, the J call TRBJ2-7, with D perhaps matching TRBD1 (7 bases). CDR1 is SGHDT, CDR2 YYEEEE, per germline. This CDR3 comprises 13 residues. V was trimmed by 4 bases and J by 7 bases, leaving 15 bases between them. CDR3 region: CASSNQGGREQYF. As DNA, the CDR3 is TGTGCCAGCAGCAATCAGGGGGGTAGGGAGCAGTACTTC.